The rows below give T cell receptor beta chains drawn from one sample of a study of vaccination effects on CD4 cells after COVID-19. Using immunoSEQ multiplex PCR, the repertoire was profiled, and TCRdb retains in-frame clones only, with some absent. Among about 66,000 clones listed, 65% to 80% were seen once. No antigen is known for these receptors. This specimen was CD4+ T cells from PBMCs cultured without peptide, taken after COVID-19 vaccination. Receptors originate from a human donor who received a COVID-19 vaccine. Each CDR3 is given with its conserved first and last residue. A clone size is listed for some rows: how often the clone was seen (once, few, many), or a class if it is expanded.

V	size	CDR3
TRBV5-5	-	CASSFVTGPSGNTIYF
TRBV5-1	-	CASSLDRNEKLFF
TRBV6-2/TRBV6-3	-	CASSYRDRVNEQFF
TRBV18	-	CASSYGQGETQYF
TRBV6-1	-	CASSEQGASANVLTF
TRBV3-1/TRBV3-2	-	CASSQDRAGQGSYGYTF
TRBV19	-	CASSIGAGDQPQHF
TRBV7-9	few	CASSQGQGQNSPLHF
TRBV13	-	CASSFGKSTEAFF
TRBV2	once	CASTDRVSGGELFF
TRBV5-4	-	CASSLGDPTDTQYF
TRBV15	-	CATSRDRDSTYNEQFF
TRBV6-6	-	CASSREGGSYNEQFF
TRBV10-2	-	CASNPRLAGADTQYF
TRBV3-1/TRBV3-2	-	CASSQAYLHNEQFF
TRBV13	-	CASSSRASGGASGANVLTF
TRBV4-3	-	CASSQDSGGYGYTF
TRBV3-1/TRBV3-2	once	CASSQGVADTQYF
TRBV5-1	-	CASSSGGWQGRDEQFF
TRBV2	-	CASSEAYTEKLFF
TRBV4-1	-	CASSQEPQRNTGELFF
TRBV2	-	CASSDIKGRYF
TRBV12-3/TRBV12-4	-	CASNRGENTIYF
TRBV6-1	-	CASSEARGYYGYTF
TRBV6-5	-	CASCSSTGLNEKLFF
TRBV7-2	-	CASRTNTNIQYF
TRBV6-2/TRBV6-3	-	CASSYEDRVWGYTF
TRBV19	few	CASSTTGGTSPLHF
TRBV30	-	CAWSLFSNQPQHF
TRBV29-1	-	CSVKTGNTEAFF
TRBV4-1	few	CASSQNFGPLPQHF
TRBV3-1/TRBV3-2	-	CASSLRHYGYTF
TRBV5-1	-	CASSLTQGRTDTQYF
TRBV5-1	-	CASSQGTSPEEYF
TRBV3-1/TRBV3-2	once	CASSRQGAETQYF
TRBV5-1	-	CASSLAGGPTDTQYF
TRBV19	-	CASSTGGQETQYF
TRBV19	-	CASSIWLTGALYNEQFF
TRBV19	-	CASSLAGWTGELFF
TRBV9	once	CASSVQGADTQYF
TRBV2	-	CASRRTGNTEAFF
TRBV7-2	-	CASSLGGRVTNYGYTF
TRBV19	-	CASSSPGFNEKLFF
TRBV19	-	CASSTDRFISGANVLTF
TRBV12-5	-	CASGLVGGGEKLFF
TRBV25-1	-	CASSESLAGGTDTQYF
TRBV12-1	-	CASTGGLVANEKLFF
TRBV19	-	CASTPRTPDNSPLHF
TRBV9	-	CASSVERGGRSGELFF
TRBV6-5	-	CASRVGPYNEQFF
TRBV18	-	CASSPPGLPNEQFF
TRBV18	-	CASSPNSGNTIYF
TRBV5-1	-	CASSLEGADGYTF
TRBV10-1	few	CASSESVSGGAGGYTF
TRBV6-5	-	CASSYTDRGPEAFF